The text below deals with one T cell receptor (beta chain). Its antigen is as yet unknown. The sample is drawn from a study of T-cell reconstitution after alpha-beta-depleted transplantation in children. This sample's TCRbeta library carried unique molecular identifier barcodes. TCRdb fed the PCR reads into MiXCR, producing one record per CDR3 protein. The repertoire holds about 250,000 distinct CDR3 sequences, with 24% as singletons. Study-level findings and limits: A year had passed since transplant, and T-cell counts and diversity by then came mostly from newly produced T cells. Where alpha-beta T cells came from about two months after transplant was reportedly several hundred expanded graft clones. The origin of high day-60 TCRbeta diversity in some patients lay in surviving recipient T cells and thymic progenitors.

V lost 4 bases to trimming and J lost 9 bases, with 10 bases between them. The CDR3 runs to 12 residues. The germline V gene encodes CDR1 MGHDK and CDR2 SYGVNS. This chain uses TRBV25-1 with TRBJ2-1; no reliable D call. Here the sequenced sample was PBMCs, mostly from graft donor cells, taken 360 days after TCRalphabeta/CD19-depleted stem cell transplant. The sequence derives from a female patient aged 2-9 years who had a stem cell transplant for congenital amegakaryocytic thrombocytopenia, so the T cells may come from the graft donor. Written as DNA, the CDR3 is TGTGCCAGCAGTGGGAAAGGGTTTGAGCAGTTCTTC. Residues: CASSGKGFEQFF.